This is a list of T cell receptor beta chains from one sample in a study of memory CD4+ T cells and cytomegalovirus serostatus. Generated by immunoSEQ multiplex PCR, the TCRdb table keeps only in-frame clones and is missing some. The sample includes about 54,000 clones, around three quarters seen only once; the top ten take roughly 1.5%. Input material: memory CD4+ T cells from blood. The receptors derive from an adult in good health and CMV-seronegative. Both conserved end residues are part of each CDR3. The order of the fields is D gene, J gene, CDR3 length, clone size, V gene, CDR3 DNA, CDR3 protein. A D gene is named only where the DNA matches it firmly. Size values are once, few and many counts, or a class for expanded clones, and some rows have none.

d_call: -; j_call: TRBJ1-1; cdr3_length: 13; clone_size: -; v_call: TRBV19; cdr3_nt: TGTGCCAGTAGTCATGGTATCGTCACTGAAGCTTTCTTT; cdr3_aa: CASSHGIVTEAFF
d_call: TRBD1; j_call: TRBJ1-1; cdr3_length: 15; clone_size: few; v_call: TRBV7-2; cdr3_nt: TGTGCCAGCAGCCCAGGGGGAGCCCGAGGCACTGAAGCTTTCTTT; cdr3_aa: CASSPGGARGTEAFF
d_call: -; j_call: TRBJ1-2; cdr3_length: 12; clone_size: -; v_call: TRBV12-5; cdr3_nt: TGTGCTAGTGGTTTGTTCGGGGGTGGCTACACCTTC; cdr3_aa: CASGLFGGGYTF
d_call: -; j_call: TRBJ2-7; cdr3_length: 15; clone_size: once; v_call: TRBV6-1; cdr3_nt: TGTGCCAGCAGACCGTCCACTAGATATTCCTACGAGCAGTACTTC; cdr3_aa: CASRPSTRYSYEQYF
d_call: -; j_call: TRBJ2-3; cdr3_length: 14; clone_size: -; v_call: TRBV4-3; cdr3_nt: TGCGCCAGCAGCCAAGATTCGAGGGGGGATACGCAGTATTTT; cdr3_aa: CASSQDSRGDTQYF
d_call: -; j_call: TRBJ1-4; cdr3_length: 14; clone_size: -; v_call: TRBV18; cdr3_nt: TGTGCCAGCTCACCAGGTGCAACTAATGAAAAACTGTTTTTT; cdr3_aa: CASSPGATNEKLFF
d_call: TRBD2; j_call: TRBJ2-7; cdr3_length: 14; clone_size: few; v_call: TRBV4-2; cdr3_nt: TGTGCCAGCACCTCGACTAGCGGGGGGTACGAGCAGTACTTC; cdr3_aa: CASTSTSGGYEQYF
d_call: -; j_call: TRBJ1-1; cdr3_length: 12; clone_size: -; v_call: TRBV7-2; cdr3_nt: TGTGCCAGCAGCTTAGCGCGACAGAGAGCTTTCTTT; cdr3_aa: CASSLARQRAFF
d_call: -; j_call: TRBJ2-7; cdr3_length: 16; clone_size: -; v_call: TRBV21-1; cdr3_nt: TGTGCCAGCAGCAACTTAGCGGGAGACACCCCCTACGAGCAGTACTTC; cdr3_aa: CASSNLAGDTPYEQYF
d_call: -; j_call: TRBJ1-2; cdr3_length: 16; clone_size: -; v_call: TRBV19; cdr3_nt: TGTGCCAGTAGTCCACTCGGCAGGGTTACCAACTATGGCTACACCTTC; cdr3_aa: CASSPLGRVTNYGYTF
d_call: TRBD1; j_call: TRBJ1-3; cdr3_length: 20; clone_size: -; v_call: TRBV9; cdr3_nt: TGTGCCAGCAGCGCCGACTCGCGGAGGACAGGCGAATTCTCTGGAAACACCATATATTTT; cdr3_aa: CASSADSRRTGEFSGNTIYF
d_call: -; j_call: TRBJ1-2; cdr3_length: 13; clone_size: few; v_call: TRBV19; cdr3_nt: TGTGCCAGTAGGGAGGCGGGATCATATGGCTACACCTTC; cdr3_aa: CASREAGSYGYTF
d_call: -; j_call: TRBJ1-2; cdr3_length: 14; clone_size: -; v_call: TRBV11-2; cdr3_nt: TGTGCCAGCAGTTCGACAGCAGATCACTATGGCTACACCTTC; cdr3_aa: CASSSTADHYGYTF
d_call: TRBD2; j_call: TRBJ2-7; cdr3_length: 15; clone_size: few; v_call: TRBV27; cdr3_nt: TGTGCCAGCAGTTTAGGTAGTAGCGGGAGCTACGAGCAGTACTTC; cdr3_aa: CASSLGSSGSYEQYF
d_call: -; j_call: TRBJ2-1; cdr3_length: 12; clone_size: -; v_call: TRBV2; cdr3_nt: TGTGCCAGCAGAGGGGACGGAGATGAGCAGTTCTTC; cdr3_aa: CASRGDGDEQFF
d_call: -; j_call: TRBJ2-1; cdr3_length: 14; clone_size: -; v_call: TRBV10-1; cdr3_nt: TGCGCCAGCAGTGAGCGGGAGCTTGTAGGTGAGCAGTTCTTC; cdr3_aa: CASSERELVGEQFF
d_call: -; j_call: TRBJ2-7; cdr3_length: 14; clone_size: -; v_call: TRBV9; cdr3_nt: TGTGCCAGCAGCGCTTGGGCGGGGCCCGGCGAGCAGTACTTC; cdr3_aa: CASSAWAGPGEQYF
d_call: TRBD1; j_call: TRBJ2-7; cdr3_length: 16; clone_size: -; v_call: TRBV7-6; cdr3_nt: TGTGCCAGCATCCTCGGCCCCCACTTAACAGGGGGCGAGCAGTACTTC; cdr3_aa: CASILGPHLTGGEQYF
d_call: TRBD2; j_call: TRBJ2-7; cdr3_length: 14; clone_size: -; v_call: TRBV29-1; cdr3_nt: TGCAGTGTGATGGGCGGGGGGGCCACCTACGAGCAGTACTTC; cdr3_aa: CSVMGGGATYEQYF
d_call: TRBD2; j_call: TRBJ2-1; cdr3_length: 15; clone_size: once; v_call: TRBV28; cdr3_nt: TGTGCCAGCAGCTCACAGCGGGAGTCGTTGGGTGAGCAGTTCTTC; cdr3_aa: CASSSQRESLGEQFF
d_call: -; j_call: TRBJ2-3; cdr3_length: 16; clone_size: -; v_call: TRBV5-1; cdr3_nt: TGCGCCAGCAGCTTGAATGCGGGACCGCGCACAGATACGCAGTATTTT; cdr3_aa: CASSLNAGPRTDTQYF